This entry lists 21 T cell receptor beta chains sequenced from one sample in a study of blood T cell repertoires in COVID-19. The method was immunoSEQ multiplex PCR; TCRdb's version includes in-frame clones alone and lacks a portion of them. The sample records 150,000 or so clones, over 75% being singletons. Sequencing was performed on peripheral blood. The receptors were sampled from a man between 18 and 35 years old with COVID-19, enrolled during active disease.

CDR3 region: CAAYFGRGGSGELFF. For the CDR3, the DNA is TGTGCAGCCTACTTTGGGAGGGGAGGGTCCGGGGAGCTGTTTTTT. The rearrangement uses TRBV6-6 and TRBJ2-2; TRBD2 aligns across 7 bases. This CDR3 region has 15 residues. CDR1 and CDR2 from the germline V gene are MNHNY and SVGAGI (reference sequence).

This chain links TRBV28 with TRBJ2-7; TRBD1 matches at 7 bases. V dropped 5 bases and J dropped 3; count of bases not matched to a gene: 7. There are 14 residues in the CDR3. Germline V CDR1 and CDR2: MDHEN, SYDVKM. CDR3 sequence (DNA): TGTGCCAGCAGTCTCCCGGCAGGGGGCTACGAGCAGTACTTC. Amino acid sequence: CASSLPAGGYEQYF. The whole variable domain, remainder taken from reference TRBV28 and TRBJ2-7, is DVKVTQSSRYLVKRTGEKVFLECVQDMDHENMFWYRQDPGLGLRLIYFSYDVKMKEKGDIPEGYSVSREKKERFSLILESASTNQTSMYLCASSLPAGGYEQYFGPGTRLTVT.

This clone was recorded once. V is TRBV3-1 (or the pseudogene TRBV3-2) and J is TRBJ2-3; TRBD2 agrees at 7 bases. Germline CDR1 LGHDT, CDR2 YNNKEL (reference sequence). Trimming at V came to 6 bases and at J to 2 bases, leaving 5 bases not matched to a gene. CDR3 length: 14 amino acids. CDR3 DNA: TGTGCCAGCAGTCACCTAGCGGACACAGATACGCAGTATTTT. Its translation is CASSHLADTDTQYF.

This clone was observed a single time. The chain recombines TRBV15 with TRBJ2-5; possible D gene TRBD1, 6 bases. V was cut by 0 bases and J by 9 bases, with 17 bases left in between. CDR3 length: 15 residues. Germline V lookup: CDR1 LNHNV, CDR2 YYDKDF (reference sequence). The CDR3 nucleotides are TGTGCCACCAGCAGAGATGGGGGCCTAAGGGAGTCCCAGTACTTC. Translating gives CATSRDGGLRESQYF.

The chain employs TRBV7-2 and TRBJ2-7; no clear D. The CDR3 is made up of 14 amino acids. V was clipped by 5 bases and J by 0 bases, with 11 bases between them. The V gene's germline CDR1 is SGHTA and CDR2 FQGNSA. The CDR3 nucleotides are TGTGCCAGCAGCCCCTACTGGAGCTCCTACGAGCAGTACTTC. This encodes CASSPYWSSYEQYF.

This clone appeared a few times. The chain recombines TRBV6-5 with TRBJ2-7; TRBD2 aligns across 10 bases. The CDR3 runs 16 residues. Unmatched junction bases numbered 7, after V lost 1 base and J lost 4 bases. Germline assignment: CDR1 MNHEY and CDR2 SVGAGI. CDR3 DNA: TGTGCCAGCAGTTACTACCTAGCGGGAGCTTTGTACGAGCAGTACTTC. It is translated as CASSYYLAGALYEQYF.

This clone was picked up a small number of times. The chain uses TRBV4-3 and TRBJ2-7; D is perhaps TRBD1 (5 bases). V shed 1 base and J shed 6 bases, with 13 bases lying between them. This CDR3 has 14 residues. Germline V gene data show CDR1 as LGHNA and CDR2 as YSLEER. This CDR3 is CASSQAPQGSEQYF. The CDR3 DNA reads TGCGCCAGCAGCCAAGCTCCTCAGGGTTCCGAGCAGTACTTC.

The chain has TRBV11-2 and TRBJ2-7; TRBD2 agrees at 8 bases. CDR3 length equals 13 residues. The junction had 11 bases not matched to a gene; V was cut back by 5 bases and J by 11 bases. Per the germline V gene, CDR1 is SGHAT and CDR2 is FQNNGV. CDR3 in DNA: TGTGCCAGCAGCGCTGGGGCGGGAGGCCCGGAGTACTTC. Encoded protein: CASSAGAGGPEYF.

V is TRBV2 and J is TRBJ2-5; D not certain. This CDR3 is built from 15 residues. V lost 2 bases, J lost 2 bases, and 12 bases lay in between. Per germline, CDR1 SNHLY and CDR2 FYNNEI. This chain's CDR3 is CASSEWAPTQETQYF. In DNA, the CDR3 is TGTGCCAGCAGTGAATGGGCACCTACACAAGAGACCCAGTACTTC.

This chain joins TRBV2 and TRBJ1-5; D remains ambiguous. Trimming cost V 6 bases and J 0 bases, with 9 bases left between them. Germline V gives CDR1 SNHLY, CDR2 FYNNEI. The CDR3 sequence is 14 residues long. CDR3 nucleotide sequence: TGTGCCAGCAGGGACTGGAATAGCAATCAGCCCCAGCATTTT. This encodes CASRDWNSNQPQHF.

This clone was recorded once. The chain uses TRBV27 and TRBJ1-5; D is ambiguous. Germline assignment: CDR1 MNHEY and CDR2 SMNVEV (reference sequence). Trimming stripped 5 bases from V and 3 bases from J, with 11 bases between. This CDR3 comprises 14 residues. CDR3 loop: CASSHGSTNQPQHF. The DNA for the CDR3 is TGTGCCAGCAGTCACGGGTCTACCAATCAGCCCCAGCATTTT.

CDR3 DNA sequence: TGTGCCAGCAGCACAGGAAATGGCTACACCTTC. Residues: CASSTGNGYTF. The V gene is TRBV6-5, the J gene TRBJ1-2; TRBD1 might be the D (5 bases). V was trimmed by 6 bases and J by 6 bases, leaving 8 bases between them. CDR1 and CDR2 from the germline V gene are MNHEY and SVGAGI. This CDR3 comprises 11 residues.

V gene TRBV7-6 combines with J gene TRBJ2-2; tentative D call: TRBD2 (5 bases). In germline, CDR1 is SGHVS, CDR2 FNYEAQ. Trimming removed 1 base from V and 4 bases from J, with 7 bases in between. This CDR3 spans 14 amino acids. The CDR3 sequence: CASSLVGLTGELFF. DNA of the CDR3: TGTGCCAGCAGCTTAGTTGGACTCACCGGGGAGCTGTTTTTT.

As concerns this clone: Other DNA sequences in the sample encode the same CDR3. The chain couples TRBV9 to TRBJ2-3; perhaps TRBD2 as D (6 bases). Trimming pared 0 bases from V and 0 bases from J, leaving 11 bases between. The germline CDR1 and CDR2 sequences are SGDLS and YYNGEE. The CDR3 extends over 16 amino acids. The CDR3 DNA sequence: TGTGCCAGCAGCGTAGGGTCTAGCGAAAGCACAGATACGCAGTATTTT. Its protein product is CASSVGSSESTDTQYF.

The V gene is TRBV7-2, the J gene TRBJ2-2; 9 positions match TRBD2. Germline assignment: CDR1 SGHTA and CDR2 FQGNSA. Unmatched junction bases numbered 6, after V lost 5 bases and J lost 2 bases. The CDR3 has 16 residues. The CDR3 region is CASSLRLAVNTGELFF. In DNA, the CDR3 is TGTGCCAGCAGCCTTCGACTAGCGGTTAACACCGGGGAGCTGTTTTTT.

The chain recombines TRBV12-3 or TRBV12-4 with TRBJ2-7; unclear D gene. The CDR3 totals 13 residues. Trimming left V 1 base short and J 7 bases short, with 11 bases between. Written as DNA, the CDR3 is TGTGCCAGCAGTTTAGGGCCCATTCTGGAGCAGTACTTC. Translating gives CASSLGPILEQYF.

The CDR3 bases are TGCGCCAGCAGCCAAGTGCGGGGCCCTAGCCTAAACTATGGCTACACCTTC. It yields the protein CASSQVRGPSLNYGYTF. The chain is built from TRBV4-3 and TRBJ1-2, with D possibly TRBD1 on 5 matching bases. The CDR3 covers 17 residues. Trimming took 1 base from V and 2 from J, leaving 17 bases between them. Per germline, CDR1 LGHNA and CDR2 YSLEER.

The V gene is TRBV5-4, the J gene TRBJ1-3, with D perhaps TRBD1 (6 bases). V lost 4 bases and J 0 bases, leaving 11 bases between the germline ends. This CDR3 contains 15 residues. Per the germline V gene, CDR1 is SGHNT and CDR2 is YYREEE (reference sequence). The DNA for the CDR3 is TGTGCCAGCAGCCTACAGGGATTCTCTGGAAACACCATATATTTT. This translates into CASSLQGFSGNTIYF.

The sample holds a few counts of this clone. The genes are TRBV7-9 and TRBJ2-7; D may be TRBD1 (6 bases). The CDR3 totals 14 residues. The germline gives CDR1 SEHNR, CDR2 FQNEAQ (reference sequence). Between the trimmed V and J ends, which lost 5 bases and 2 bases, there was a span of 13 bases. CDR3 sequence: CASSQSGTTYEQYF. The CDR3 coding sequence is TGTGCCAGCAGCCAATCCGGGACAACCTACGAGCAGTACTTC. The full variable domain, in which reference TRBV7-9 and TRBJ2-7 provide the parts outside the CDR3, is DTGVSQNPRHKITKRGQNVTFRCDPISEHNRLYWYRQTLGQGPEFLTYFQNEAQLEKSRLLSDRFSAERPKGSFSTLEIQRTEQGDSAMYLCASSQSGTTYEQYFGPGTRLTVT.

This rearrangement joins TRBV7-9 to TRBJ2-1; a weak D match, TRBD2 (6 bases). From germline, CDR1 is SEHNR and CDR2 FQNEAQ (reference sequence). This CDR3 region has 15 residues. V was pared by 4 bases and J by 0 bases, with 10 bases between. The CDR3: CASSSDGSSYNEQFF. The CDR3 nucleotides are TGTGCCAGCAGCTCGGACGGGAGCTCCTACAATGAGCAGTTCTTC.

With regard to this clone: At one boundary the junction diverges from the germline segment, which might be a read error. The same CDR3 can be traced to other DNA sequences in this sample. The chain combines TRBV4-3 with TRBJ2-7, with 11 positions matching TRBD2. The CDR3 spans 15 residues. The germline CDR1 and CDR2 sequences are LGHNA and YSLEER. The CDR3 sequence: CASSQGTSGPYEQYF. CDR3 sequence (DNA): TGCGCCAGCAGTCAAGGGACTAGCGGCCCCTACGAGCAGTACTTC.